The rows below give T cell receptor beta chains drawn from one sample of a study of cytomegalovirus exposure and HLA in healthy donors. Sequencing used immunoSEQ multiplex PCR; TCRdb keeps in-frame clones, though not all of them. Here the sample table reports roughly 110,000 clones. Sequencing was done on a sample of PBMCs. These receptors were taken from a man in his forties in good health and CMV-seropositive. Both conserved end residues are part of each CDR3. Fields, in order: V gene, J gene, CDR3 length, CDR3 protein.

TRBV6-6	TRBJ2-1	15	CASSRQGPDYNEQFF
TRBV2	TRBJ1-1	15	CASSVTGTGGTEAFF
TRBV6-5	TRBJ2-5	14	CASSYIGTRETQYF
TRBV28	TRBJ1-6	16	CASSLAGTGAGSPLHF
TRBV19	TRBJ1-5	16	CATGRGGTPNRQPQHF
TRBV7-3	TRBJ2-2	15	CASRGTGSTTGELFF
TRBV10-2	TRBJ2-1	14	CATRGTSHYNEQFF
TRBV4-1	TRBJ2-1	16	CASSQVGLAVNNEQFF
TRBV7-3	TRBJ2-6	22	CASSLRRGLAGGAFSGANVLTF
TRBV2	TRBJ2-7	14	CASSQDGWTYEQYF
TRBV7-2	TRBJ2-5	18	CASSLFPRSGRAQETQYF
TRBV5-1	TRBJ2-1	16	CASSLGGSGQHNEQFF
TRBV6-1	TRBJ1-4	14	CATPGGSLHEKLFF
TRBV11-3	TRBJ1-1	13	CASSLLENTEAFF
TRBV28	TRBJ1-4	12	CASSLAGSELFF
TRBV6-1	TRBJ2-7	15	CASSAEQGASYEQYF
TRBV7-9	TRBJ2-3	13	CASSPRGPDTQYF